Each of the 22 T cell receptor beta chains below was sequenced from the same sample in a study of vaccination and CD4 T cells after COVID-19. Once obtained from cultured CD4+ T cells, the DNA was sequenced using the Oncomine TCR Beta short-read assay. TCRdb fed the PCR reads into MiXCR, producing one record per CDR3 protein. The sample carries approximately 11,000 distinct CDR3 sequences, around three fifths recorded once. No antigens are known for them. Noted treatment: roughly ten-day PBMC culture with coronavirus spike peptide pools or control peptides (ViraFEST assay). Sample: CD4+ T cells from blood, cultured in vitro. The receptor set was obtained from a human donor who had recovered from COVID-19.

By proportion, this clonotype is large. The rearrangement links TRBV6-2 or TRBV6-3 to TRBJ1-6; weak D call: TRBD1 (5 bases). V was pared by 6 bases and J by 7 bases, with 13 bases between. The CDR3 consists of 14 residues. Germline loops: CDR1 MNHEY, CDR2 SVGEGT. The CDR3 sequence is CASSPGSGNSPLHF. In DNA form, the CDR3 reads TGTGCCAGCAGCCCAGGCTCAGGGAATTCACCCCTCCACTTT.

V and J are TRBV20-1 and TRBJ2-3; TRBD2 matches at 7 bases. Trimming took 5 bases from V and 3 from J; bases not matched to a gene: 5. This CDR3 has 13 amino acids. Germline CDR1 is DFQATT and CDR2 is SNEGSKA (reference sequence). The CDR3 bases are TGCAGTGCTCCGAGCGGGGTGACAGATACGCAGTATTTT. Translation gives CSAPSGVTDTQYF.

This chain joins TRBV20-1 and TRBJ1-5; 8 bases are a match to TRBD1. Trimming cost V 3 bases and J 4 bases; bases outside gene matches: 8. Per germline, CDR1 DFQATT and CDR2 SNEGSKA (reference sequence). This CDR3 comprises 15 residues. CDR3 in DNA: TGCAGTGCTAGTCCCCCCAGGGGGCAAAATCAGCCCCAGCATTTT. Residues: CSASPPRGQNQPQHF.

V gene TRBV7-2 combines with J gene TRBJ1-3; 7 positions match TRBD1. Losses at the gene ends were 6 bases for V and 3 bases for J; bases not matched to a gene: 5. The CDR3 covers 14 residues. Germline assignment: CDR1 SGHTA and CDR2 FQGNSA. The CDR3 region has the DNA TGTGCCAGCAGGTCCAACAGGGGTGGAAACACCATATATTTT. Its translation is CASRSNRGGNTIYF.

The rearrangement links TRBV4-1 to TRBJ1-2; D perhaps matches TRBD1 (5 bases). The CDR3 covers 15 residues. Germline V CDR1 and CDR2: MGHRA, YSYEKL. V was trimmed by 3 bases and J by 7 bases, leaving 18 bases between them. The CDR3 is CASSHPRAPGGGYTF. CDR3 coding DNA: TGCGCCAGCAGCCATCCCAGGGCCCCCGGAGGTGGCTACACCTTC.

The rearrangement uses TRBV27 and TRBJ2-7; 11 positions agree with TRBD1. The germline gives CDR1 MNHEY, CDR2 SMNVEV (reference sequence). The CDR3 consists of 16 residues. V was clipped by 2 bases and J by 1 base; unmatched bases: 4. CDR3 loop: CASSLRGTGGSYEQYF. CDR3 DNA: TGTGCCAGCAGTTTAAGGGGGACAGGGGGATCCTACGAGCAGTACTTC.

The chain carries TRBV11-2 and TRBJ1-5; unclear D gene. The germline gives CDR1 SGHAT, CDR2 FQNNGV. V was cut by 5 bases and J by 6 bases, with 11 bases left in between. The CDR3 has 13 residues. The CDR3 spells CASSLGHGQPQHF. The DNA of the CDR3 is TGTGCCAGCAGCCTCGGCCACGGTCAGCCCCAGCATTTT.

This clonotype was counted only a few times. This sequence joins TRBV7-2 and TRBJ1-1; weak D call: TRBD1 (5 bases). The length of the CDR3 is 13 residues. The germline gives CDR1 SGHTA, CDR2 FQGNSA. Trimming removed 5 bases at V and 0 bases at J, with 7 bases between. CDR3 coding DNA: TGTGCCAGCAGCAGGGACCTGAACACTGAAGCTTTCTTT. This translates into CASSRDLNTEAFF. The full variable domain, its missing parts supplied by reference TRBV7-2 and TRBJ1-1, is GAGVSQSPSNKVTEKGKDVELRCDPISGHTALYWYRQSLGQGLEFLIYFQGNSAPDKSGLPSDRFSAERTGGSVSTLTIQRTQQEDSAVYLCASSRDLNTEAFFGQGTRLTVV.

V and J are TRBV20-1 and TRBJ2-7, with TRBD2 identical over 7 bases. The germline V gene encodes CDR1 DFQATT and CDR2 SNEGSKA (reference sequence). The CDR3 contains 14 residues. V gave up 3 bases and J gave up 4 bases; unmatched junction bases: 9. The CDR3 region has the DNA TGCAGTGCTAGCGAGTTAGCGGGTTCTTACGAGCAGTACTTC. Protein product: CSASELAGSYEQYF.

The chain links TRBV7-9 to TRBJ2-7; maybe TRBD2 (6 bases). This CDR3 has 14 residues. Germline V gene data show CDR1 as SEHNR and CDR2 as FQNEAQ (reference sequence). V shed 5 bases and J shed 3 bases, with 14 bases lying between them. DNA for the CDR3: TGTGCCAGCAGCCAAATGTTGGAGGGCTACGAGCAGTACTTC. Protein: CASSQMLEGYEQYF.

CDR3 amino acids: CASSQDSGARSPLHF. For the CDR3, the DNA is TGTGCCAGCAGCCAAGATTCCGGGGCCCGATCACCCCTCCACTTT. The chain joins TRBV3-1 to TRBJ1-6, with D possibly being TRBD1 (5 bases). CDR3 size: 15 residues. CDR1 LGHDT and CDR2 YNNKEL come from the germline V gene (reference sequence). Trimming removed 0 bases from V and 10 bases from J, with 13 bases in between.

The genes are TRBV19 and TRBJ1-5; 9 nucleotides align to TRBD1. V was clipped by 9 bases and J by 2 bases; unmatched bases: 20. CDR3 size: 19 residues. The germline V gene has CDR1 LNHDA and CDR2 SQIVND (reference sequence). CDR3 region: CASDRGEGQGSLGNQPQHF. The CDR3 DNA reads TGTGCCAGCGACCGGGGAGAAGGACAGGGGTCACTAGGCAATCAGCCCCAGCATTTT.

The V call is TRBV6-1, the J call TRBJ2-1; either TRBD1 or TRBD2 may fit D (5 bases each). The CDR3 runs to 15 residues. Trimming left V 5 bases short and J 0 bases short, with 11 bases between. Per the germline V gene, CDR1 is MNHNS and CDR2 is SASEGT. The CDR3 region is CASSRDGLSYNEQFF. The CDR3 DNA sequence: TGTGCCAGCAGTCGGGACGGGCTCTCCTACAATGAGCAGTTCTTC.

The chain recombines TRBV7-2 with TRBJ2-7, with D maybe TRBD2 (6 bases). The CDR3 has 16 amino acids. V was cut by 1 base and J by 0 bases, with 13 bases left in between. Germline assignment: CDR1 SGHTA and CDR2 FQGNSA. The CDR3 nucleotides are TGTGCCAGCAGCTTAGGGCGGGGTTCGAGCTCCTACGAGCAGTACTTC. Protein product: CASSLGRGSSSYEQYF.

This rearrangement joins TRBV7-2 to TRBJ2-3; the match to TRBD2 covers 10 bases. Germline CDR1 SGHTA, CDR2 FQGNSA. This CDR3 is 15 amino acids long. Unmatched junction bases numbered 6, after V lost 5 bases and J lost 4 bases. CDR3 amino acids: CASSLLAGAADTQYF. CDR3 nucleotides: TGTGCCAGCAGCCTCCTAGCGGGAGCCGCAGATACGCAGTATTTT.

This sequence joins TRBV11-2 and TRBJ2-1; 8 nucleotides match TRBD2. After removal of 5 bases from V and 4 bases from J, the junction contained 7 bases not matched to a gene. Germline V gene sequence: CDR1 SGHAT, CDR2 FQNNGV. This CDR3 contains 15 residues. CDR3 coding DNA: TGTGCCAGCAGCGTCCGGACTAGCACTTACAATGAGCAGTTCTTC. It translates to CASSVRTSTYNEQFF.

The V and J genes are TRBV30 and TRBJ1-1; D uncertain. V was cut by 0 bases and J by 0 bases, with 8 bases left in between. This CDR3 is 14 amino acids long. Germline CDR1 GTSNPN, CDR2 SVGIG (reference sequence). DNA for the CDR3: TGTGCCTGGAGTGTACGACGGGTGAACACTGAAGCTTTCTTT. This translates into CAWSVRRVNTEAFF.

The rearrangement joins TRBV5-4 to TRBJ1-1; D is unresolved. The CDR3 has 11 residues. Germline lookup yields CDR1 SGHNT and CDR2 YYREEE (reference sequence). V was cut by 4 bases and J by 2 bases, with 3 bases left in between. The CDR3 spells CASSRNTEAFF. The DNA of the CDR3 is TGTGCCAGCAGCCGTAACACTGAAGCTTTCTTT.

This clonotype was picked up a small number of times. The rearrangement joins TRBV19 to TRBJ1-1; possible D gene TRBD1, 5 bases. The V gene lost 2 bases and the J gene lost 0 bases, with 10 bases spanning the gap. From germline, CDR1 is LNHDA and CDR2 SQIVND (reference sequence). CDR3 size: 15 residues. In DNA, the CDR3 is TGTGCCAGTAGTATACAGGGAGTAATGAACACTGAAGCTTTCTTT. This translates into CASSIQGVMNTEAFF. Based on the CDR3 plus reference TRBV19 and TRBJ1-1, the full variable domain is DGGITQSPKYLFRKEGQNVTLSCEQNLNHDAMYWYRQDPGQGLRLIYYSQIVNDFQKGDIAEGYSVSREKKESFPLTVTSAQKNPTAFYLCASSIQGVMNTEAFFGQGTRLTVV.

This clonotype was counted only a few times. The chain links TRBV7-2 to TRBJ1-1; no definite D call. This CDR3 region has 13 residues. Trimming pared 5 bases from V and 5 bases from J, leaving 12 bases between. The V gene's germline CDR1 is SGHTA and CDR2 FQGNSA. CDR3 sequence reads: CASSMSESTEAFF. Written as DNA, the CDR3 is TGTGCCAGCAGCATGAGTGAATCTACTGAAGCTTTCTTT.

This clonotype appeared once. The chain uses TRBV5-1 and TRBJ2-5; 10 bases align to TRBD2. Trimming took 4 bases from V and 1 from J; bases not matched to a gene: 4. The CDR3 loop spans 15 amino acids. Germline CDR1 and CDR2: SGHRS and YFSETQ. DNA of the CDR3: TGCGCCAGCAGCCGGACTAGCGGTATCCAAGAGACCCAGTACTTC. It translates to CASSRTSGIQETQYF.

CDR3 DNA: TGTGCCAGCACGGCCCGGGACAGGGGGTCCTACGAGCAGTACTTC. Translation: CASTARDRGSYEQYF. This rearrangement joins TRBV2 to TRBJ2-7; 11 bases fit TRBD1. Germline assignment: CDR1 SNHLY and CDR2 FYNNEI. This CDR3 has 15 amino acids. V shed 7 bases and J 1 base; nucleotides not matched to a gene: 6.